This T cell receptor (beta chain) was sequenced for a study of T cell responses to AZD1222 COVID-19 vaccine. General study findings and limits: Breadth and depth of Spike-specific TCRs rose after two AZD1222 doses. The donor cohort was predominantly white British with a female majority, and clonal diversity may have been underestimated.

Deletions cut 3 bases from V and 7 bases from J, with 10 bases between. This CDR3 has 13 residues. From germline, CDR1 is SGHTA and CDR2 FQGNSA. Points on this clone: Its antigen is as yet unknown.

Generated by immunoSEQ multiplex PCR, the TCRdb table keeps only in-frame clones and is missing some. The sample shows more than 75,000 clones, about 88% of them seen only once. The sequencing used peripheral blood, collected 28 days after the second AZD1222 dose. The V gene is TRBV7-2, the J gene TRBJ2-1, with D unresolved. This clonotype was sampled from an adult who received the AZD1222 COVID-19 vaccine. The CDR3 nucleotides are TGTGCCAGCAGCTTTAGGGTGCGAAATGAGCAGTTCTTC. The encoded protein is CASSFRVRNEQFF.